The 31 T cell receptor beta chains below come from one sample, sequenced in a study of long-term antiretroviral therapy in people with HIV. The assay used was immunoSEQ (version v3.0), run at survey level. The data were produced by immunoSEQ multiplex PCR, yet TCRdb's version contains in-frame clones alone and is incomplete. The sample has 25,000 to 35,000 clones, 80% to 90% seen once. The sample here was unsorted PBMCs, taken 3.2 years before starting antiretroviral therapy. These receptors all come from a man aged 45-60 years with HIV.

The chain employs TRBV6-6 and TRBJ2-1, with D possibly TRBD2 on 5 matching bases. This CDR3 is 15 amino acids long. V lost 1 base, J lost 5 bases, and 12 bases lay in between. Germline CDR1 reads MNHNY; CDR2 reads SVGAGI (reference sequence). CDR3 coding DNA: TGTGCCAGCAGTTACTGGACTCTCGAAGACAATGAGCAGTTCTTC. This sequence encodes CASSYWTLEDNEQFF.

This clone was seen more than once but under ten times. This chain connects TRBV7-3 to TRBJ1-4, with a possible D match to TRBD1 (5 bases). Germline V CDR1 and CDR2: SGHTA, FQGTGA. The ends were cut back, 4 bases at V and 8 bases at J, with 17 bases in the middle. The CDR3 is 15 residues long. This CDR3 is CASSSFGTGGEKLFF. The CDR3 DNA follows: TGTGCCAGCAGCTCATTCGGGACCGGTGGGGAAAAACTGTTTTTT.

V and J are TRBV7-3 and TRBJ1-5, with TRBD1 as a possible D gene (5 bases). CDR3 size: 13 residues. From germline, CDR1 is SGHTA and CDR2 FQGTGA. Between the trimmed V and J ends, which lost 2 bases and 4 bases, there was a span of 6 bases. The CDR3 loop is CASSLQGNQPQHF. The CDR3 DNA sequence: TGTGCCAGCAGCTTACAGGGTAATCAGCCCCAGCATTTT.

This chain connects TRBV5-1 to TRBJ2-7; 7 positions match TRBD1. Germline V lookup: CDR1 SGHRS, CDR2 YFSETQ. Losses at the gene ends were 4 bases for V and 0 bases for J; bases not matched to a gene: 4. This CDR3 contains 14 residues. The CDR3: CASSRDSNSYEQYF. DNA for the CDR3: TGCGCCAGCAGCCGGGACAGTAACTCCTACGAGCAGTACTTC.

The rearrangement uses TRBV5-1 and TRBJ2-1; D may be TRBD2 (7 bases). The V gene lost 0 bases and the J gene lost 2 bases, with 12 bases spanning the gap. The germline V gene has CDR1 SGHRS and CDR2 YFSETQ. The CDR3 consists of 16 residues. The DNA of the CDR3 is TGCGCCAGCAGCTTGGGAGGGGGGGGCCCCTACAATGAGCAGTTCTTC. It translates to CASSLGGGGPYNEQFF. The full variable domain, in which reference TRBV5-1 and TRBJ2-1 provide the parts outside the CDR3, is KAGVTQTPRYLIKTRGQQVTLSCSPISGHRSVSWYQQTPGQGLQFLFEYFSETQRNKGNFPGRFSGRQFSNSRSEMNVSTLELGDSALYLCASSLGGGGPYNEQFFGPGTRLTVL.

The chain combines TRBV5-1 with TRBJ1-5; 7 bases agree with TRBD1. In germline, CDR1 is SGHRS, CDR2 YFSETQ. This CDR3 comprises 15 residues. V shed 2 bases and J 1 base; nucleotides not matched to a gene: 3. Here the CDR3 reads CASSLKTGSNQPQHF. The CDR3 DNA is TGCGCCAGCAGCTTAAAGACAGGGAGCAATCAGCCCCAGCATTTT.

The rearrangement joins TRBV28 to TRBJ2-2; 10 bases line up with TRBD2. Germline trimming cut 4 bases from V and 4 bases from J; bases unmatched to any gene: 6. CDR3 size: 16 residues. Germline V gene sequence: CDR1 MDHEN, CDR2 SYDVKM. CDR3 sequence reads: CASSSLAGARTGELFF. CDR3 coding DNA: TGTGCCAGCAGTTCCCTAGCGGGGGCCCGCACCGGGGAGCTGTTTTTT.

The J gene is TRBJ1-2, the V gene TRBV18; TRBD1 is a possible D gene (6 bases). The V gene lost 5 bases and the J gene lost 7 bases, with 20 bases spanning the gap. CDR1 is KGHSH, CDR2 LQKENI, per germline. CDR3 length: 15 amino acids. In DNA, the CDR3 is TGTGCCAGCTCAGGAGGCTCAGGGGCTGGTCGTGGCTACACCTTC. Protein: CASSGGSGAGRGYTF.

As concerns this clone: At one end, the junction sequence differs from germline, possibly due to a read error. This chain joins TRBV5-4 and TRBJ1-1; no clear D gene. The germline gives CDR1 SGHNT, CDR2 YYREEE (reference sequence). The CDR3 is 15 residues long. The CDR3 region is CASSLPATMGTEAFF. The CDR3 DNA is TGTGCCAGCAGCTTGCCCGCGACAATGGGCACTGAGGCTTTCTTT.

The CDR3 DNA is TGTGCCAGCAGTTTACTTGCAGGGGATCGGTACGAGCAGTACTTC. Translating gives CASSLLAGDRYEQYF. The V and J genes are TRBV5-4 and TRBJ2-7; a weak D match, TRBD1 (6 bases). Trimming shortened V by 5 bases and J by 4 bases, and 19 bases separated the two germline ends. The CDR3 consists of 15 residues. Germline CDR1 SGHNT, CDR2 YYREEE (reference sequence).

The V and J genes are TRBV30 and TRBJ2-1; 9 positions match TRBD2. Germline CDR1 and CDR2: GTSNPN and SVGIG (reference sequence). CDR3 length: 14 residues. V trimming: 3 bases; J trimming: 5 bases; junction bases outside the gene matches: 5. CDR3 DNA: TGTGCCTGGAGGTGGAGCGGGGGGAACAATGAGCAGTTCTTC. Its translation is CAWRWSGGNNEQFF.

The DNA for the CDR3 is TGTGCCAGCAGTGGTCCGGGACAGGGAAACGATGAGCAGTTCTTC. This sequence encodes CASSGPGQGNDEQFF. V usage is TRBV2 and J usage is TRBJ2-1, with 9 bases that match TRBD1. Germline CDR1 is SNHLY and CDR2 is FYNNEI. V shed 4 bases and J 8 bases; nucleotides not matched to a gene: 9. CDR3 size: 15 residues.

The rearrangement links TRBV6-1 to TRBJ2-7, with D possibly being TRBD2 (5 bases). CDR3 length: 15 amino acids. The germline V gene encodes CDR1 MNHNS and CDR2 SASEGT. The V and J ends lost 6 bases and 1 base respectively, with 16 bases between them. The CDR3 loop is CASSEAGSRSYEQYF. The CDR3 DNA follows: TGTGCCAGCAGCGAGGCGGGTTCACGGTCCTACGAGCAGTACTTC.

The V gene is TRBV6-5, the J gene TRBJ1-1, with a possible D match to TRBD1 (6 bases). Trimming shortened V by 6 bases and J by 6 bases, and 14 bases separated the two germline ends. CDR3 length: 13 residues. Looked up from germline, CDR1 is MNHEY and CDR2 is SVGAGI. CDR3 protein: CASRPTGSPEAFF. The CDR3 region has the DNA TGTGCCAGCAGACCTACAGGGAGCCCTGAAGCTTTCTTT.

The CDR3 reads CATSRLGQGGIEQYF. Written as DNA, the CDR3 is TGTGCCACCAGCAGGTTGGGACAGGGAGGTATCGAGCAGTACTTC. This chain joins TRBV15 and TRBJ2-7; TRBD1 agrees at 9 bases. With 3 bases clipped from V and 6 bases from J, the junction kept 9 bases outside the gene matches. This CDR3 comprises 15 residues. CDR1 LNHNV and CDR2 YYDKDF come from the germline V gene (reference sequence).

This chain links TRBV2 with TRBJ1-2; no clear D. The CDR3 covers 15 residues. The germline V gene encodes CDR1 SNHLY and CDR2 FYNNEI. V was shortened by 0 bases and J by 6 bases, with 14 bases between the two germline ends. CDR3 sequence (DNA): TGTGCCAGCAGTGAAGCGCCCTGGGAGATAAATGGCTACACCTTC. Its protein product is CASSEAPWEINGYTF.

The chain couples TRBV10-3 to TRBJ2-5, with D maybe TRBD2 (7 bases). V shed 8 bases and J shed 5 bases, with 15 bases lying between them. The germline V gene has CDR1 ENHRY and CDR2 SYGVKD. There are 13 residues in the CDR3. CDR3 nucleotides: TGTGCCATCGGGGGGGCGGGTTTGGAGACCCAGTACTTC. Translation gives CAIGGAGLETQYF.

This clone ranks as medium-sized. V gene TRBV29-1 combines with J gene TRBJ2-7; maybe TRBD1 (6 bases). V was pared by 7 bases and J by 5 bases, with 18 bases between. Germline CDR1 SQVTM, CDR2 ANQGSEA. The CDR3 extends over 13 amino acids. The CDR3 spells CSASGALNDEQYF. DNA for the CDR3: TGCAGCGCATCAGGGGCCTTGAACGACGAGCAGTACTTC.

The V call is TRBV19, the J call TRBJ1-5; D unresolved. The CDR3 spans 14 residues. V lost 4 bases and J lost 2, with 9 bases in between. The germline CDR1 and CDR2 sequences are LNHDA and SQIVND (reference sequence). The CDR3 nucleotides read TGTGCCAGTAGTAAGAAGGATGGCAATCAGCCCCAGCATTTT. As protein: CASSKKDGNQPQHF.

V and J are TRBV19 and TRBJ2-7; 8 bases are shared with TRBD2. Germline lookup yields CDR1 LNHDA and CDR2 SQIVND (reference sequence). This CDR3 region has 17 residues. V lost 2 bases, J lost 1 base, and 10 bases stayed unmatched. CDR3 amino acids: CASSIRLAGSFSYEQYF. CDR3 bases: TGTGCCAGTAGTATAAGGCTAGCGGGTTCCTTTTCCTACGAGCAGTACTTC.

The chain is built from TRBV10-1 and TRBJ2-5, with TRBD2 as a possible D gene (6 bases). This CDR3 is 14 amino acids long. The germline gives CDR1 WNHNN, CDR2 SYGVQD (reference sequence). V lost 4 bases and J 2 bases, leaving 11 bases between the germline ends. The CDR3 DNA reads TGCGCCAGCAGTGCTCCGGGGGATCAAGAGACCCAGTACTTC. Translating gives CASSAPGDQETQYF.

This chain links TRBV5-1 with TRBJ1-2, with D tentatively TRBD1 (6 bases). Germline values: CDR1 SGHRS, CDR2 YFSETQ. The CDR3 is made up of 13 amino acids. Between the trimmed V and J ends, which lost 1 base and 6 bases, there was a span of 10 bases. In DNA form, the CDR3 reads TGCGCCAGCAGCTTGATACAGGGACATGGCTACACCTTC. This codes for CASSLIQGHGYTF. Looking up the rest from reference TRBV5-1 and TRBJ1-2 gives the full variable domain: KAGVTQTPRYLIKTRGQQVTLSCSPISGHRSVSWYQQTPGQGLQFLFEYFSETQRNKGNFPGRFSGRQFSNSRSEMNVSTLELGDSALYLCASSLIQGHGYTFGSGTRLTVV.

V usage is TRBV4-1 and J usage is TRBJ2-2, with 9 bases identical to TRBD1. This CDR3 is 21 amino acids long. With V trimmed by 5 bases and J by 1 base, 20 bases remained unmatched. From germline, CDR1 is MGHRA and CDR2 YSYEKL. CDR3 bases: TGCGCCAGCAGCTCCTACTCGTCCGGGCCGACAGGGGGAAAGAACACCGGGGAGCTGTTTTTT. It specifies CASSSYSSGPTGGKNTGELFF.

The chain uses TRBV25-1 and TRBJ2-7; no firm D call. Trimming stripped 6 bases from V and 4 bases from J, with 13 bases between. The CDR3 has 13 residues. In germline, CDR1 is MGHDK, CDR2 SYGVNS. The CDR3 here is CASSRRSQYEQYF. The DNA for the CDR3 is TGTGCCAGCAGCCGCCGGTCCCAGTACGAGCAGTACTTC.

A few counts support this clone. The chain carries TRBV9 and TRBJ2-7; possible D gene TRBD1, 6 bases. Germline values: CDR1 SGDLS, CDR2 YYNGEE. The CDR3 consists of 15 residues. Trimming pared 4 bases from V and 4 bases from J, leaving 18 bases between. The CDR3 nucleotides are TGTGCCAGCAGCCTAGGGCCAGACAGGACGTACGAGCAGTACTTC. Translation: CASSLGPDRTYEQYF.

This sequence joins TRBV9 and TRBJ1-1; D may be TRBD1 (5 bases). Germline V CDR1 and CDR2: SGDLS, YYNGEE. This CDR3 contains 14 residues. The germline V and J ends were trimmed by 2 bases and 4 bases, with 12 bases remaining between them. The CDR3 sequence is CASSVRQLGTEAFF. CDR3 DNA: TGTGCCAGCAGCGTCAGACAGTTGGGCACTGAAGCTTTCTTT. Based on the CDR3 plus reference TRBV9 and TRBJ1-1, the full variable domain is DSGVTQTPKHLITATGQRVTLRCSPRSGDLSVYWYQQSLDQGLQFLIQYYNGEERAKGNILERFSAQQFPDLHSELNLSSLELGDSALYFCASSVRQLGTEAFFGQGTRLTVV.

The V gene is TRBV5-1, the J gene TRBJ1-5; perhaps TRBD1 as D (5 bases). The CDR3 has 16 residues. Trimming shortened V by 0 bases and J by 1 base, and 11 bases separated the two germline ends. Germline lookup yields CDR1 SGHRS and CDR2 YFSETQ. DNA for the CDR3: TGCGCCAGCAGCTTGGGGGGACCCGCGAGCAATCAGCCCCAGCATTTT. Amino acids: CASSLGGPASNQPQHF.

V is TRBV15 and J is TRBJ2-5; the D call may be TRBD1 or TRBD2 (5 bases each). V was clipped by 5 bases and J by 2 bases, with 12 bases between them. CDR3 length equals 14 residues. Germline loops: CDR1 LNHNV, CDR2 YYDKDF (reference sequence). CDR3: CATSGRQKQETQYF. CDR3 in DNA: TGTGCCACCAGCGGGAGACAGAAGCAAGAGACCCAGTACTTC.

DNA for the CDR3: TGTGCCAGTAGTGCAGGGGGCTTTAACCCTAATAATTCACCCCTCCACTTT. This codes for CASSAGGFNPNNSPLHF. The chain combines TRBV19 with TRBJ1-6, with 8 bases aligning to TRBD1. This CDR3 is 17 amino acids long. CDR1 and CDR2 from the germline V gene are LNHDA and SQIVND (reference sequence). After removal of 5 bases from V and 5 bases from J, the junction contained 11 bases not matched to a gene.

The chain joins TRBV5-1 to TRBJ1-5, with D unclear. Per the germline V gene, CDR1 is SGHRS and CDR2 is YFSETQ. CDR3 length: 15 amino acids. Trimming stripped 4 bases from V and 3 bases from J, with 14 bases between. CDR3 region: CASSKGPATNQPQHF. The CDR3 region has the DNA TGCGCCAGCAGCAAGGGCCCGGCCACCAATCAGCCCCAGCATTTT.

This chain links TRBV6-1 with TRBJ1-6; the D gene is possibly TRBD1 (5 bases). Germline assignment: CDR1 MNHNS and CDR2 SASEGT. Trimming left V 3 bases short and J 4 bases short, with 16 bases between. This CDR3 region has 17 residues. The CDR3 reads CASSDRSGTAYNSPLHF. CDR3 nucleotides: TGTGCCAGCAGTGACAGATCCGGGACGGCGTATAATTCACCCCTCCACTTT.